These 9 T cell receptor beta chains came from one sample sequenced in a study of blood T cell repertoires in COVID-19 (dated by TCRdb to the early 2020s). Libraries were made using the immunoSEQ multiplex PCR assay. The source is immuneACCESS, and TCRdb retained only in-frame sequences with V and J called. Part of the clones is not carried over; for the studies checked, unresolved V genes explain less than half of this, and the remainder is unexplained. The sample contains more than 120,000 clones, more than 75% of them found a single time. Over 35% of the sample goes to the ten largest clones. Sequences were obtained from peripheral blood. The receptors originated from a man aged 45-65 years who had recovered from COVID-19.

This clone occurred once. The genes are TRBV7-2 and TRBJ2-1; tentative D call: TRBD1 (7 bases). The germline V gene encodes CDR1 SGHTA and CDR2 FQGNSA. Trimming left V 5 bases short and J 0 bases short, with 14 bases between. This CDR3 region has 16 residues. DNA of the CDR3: TGTGCCAGCAGCGTACGACAGGGACTCTCCTACAATGAGCAGTTCTTC. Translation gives CASSVRQGLSYNEQFF.

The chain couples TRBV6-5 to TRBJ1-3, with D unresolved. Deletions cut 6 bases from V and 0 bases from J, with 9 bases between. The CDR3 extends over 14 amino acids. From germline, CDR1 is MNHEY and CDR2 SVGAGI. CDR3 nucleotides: TGTGCCAGCAGGCGGGCCTTCTCTGGAAACACCATATATTTT. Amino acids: CASRRAFSGNTIYF.

CDR3: CASSGTGVLYGYTF. The CDR3 DNA sequence: TGTGCCAGCAGCGGGACAGGGGTCCTCTATGGCTACACCTTC. The chain couples TRBV9 to TRBJ1-2; 9 bases match TRBD1. The CDR3 is 14 amino acids. CDR1 SGDLS and CDR2 YYNGEE come from the germline V gene. V shed 3 bases, J shed 4 bases, and the junction held 4 bases outside the gene matches.

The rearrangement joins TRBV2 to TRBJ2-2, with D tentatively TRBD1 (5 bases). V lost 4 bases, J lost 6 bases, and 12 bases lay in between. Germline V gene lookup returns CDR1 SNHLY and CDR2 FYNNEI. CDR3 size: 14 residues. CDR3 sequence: CASSAVRVSGELFF. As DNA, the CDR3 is TGTGCCAGCAGTGCGGTCAGGGTTTCCGGGGAGCTGTTTTTT.

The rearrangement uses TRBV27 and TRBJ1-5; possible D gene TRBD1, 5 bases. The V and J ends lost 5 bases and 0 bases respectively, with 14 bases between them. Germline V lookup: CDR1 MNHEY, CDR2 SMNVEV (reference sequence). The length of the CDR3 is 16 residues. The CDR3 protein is CASSPLKQDSNQPQHF. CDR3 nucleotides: TGTGCCAGCAGTCCGCTTAAACAGGATAGCAATCAGCCCCAGCATTTT.

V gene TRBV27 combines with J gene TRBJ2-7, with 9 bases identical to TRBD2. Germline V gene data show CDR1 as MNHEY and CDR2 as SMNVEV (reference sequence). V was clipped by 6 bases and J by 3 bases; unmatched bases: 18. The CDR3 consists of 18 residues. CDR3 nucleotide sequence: TGTGCCAGCAGGCCTAGGGCTAGCGGGGACGACTTAAGCTACGAGCAGTACTTC. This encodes CASRPRASGDDLSYEQYF.

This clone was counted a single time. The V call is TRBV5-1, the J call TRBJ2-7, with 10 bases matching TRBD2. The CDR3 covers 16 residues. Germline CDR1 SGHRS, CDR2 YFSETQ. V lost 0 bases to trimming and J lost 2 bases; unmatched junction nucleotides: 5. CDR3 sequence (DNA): TGCGCCAGCAGCTTGGGCGCTCTAGCGGGGGCCTACGAGCAGTACTTC. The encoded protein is CASSLGALAGAYEQYF.

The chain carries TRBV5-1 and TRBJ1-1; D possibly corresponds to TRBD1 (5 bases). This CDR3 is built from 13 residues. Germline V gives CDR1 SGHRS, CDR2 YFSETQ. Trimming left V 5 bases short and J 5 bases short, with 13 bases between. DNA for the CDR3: TGCGCCAGCAGTTGGGGGGATGGGACTGAAGCTTTCTTT. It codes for CASSWGDGTEAFF.

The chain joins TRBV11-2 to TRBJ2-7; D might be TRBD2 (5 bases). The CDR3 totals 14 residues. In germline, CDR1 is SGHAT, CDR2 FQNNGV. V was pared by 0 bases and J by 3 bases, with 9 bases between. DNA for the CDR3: TGTGCCAGCAGCTTAGATCCGGGGAACTACGAGCAGTACTTC. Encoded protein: CASSLDPGNYEQYF.